What follows are 26 T cell receptor beta chains derived from one specimen sequenced in a study of tumour-infiltrating T cells in Burkitt lymphoma. Profiled with immunoSEQ multiplex PCR; TCRdb holds only in-frame clones, not every one. In the table there are thousands of clones, 15% to 20% of which are singletons. The sequencing sample was made of tumor tissue. The receptor source for this set is a human donor with diffuse large B-cell lymphoma.

This clone was recorded once. The chain carries TRBV21-1 and TRBJ1-5. TRBV21-1 constitutes a pseudogene. The CDR3 has 18 amino acids. The CDR3: CASSKANGAPYSNQPQHF. CDR3 in DNA: TGTGCCAGCAGCAAAGCGAACGGGGCCCCTTATAGCAATCAGCCCCAGCATTTT.

This clone has just a few counts. V gene TRBV19 combines with J gene TRBJ1-2; weak D call: TRBD1 (5 bases). The germline V gene has CDR1 LNHDA and CDR2 SQIVND (reference sequence). This CDR3 region has 15 residues. Trimming cost V 3 bases and J 8 bases, with 19 bases left between them. CDR3 in DNA: TGTGCCAGTAGTATCTCAGTGTTTGGAGGGGTCGGCTACACCTTC. Amino acids: CASSISVFGGVGYTF.

The chain recombines TRBV7-9 with TRBJ2-5; tentatively, D is TRBD1 (6 bases). Germline CDR1 reads SEHNR; CDR2 reads FQNEAQ (reference sequence). Trimming pared 4 bases from V and 4 bases from J, leaving 13 bases between. The CDR3 has 14 amino acids. The CDR3 coding sequence is TGTGCCAGCAGCTCGAGACAGGAACCAGAGACCCAGTACTTC. Its protein is CASSSRQEPETQYF. The complete variable domain, with remaining parts taken from reference TRBV7-9 and TRBJ2-5, reads DTGVSQNPRHKITKRGQNVTFRCDPISEHNRLYWYRQTLGQGPEFLTYFQNEAQLEKSRLLSDRFSAERPKGSFSTLEIQRTEQGDSAMYLCASSSRQEPETQYFGPGTRLLVL.

The chain recombines TRBV10-3 with TRBJ1-2; D is possibly TRBD1 (6 bases). Germline CDR1 is ENHRY and CDR2 is SYGVKD. The V end was cut by 8 bases, the J end by 3 bases, with 13 bases between. The CDR3 contains 13 residues. The CDR3 nucleotides read TGTGCCATCTCGGGGGGGGGCGACTATGGCTACACCTTC. Amino acids: CAISGGGDYGYTF.

The chain combines TRBV2 with TRBJ2-1; D ambiguous. Germline V lookup: CDR1 SNHLY, CDR2 FYNNEI. The CDR3 consists of 10 residues. With 8 bases removed from V and 10 bases from J, the gap between germline ends came to 9 bases. The CDR3 DNA is TGTGCCAGCCAAAAAAGGGAGCAGTTCTTC. Protein sequence: CASQKREQFF.

CDR3 region: CASSRRLDDEQFF. The CDR3 region has the DNA TGTGCCAGCAGTCGGCGACTCGACGATGAGCAGTTCTTC. This chain uses TRBV6-5 with TRBJ2-1; D uncertain. This CDR3 is 13 amino acids long. V dropped 5 bases and J dropped 8 bases, with 13 bases sitting between them. Germline V gene data show CDR1 as MNHEY and CDR2 as SVGAGI.

This clone appeared a few times. This chain connects TRBV7-2 to TRBJ2-3; D ambiguous. The germline V gene encodes CDR1 SGHTA and CDR2 FQGNSA. The V end lost 5 bases, the J end lost 0 bases, and 12 bases lay between the germline ends. The CDR3 covers 15 residues. DNA of the CDR3: TGTGCCAGCAGCAGGATGACAAGGAGCACAGATACGCAGTATTTT. This sequence encodes CASSRMTRSTDTQYF.

This clone has a handful of counts. The rearrangement uses TRBV7-3 and TRBJ2-2; the D gene is possibly TRBD1 (6 bases). CDR1 and CDR2 from the germline V gene are SGHTA and FQGTGA. Trimming took off 5 bases at V and 6 bases at J, with 13 bases between the two ends. The CDR3 is 14 residues long. DNA for the CDR3: TGTGCCAGCAGCGCTAGTCAGGGGTCCGGGGAGCTGTTTTTT. It codes for CASSASQGSGELFF.

This clone has only a few counts. The rearrangement joins TRBV19 to TRBJ2-2, with D maybe TRBD2 (7 bases). The CDR3 is 16 amino acids. Trimming stripped 0 bases from V and 3 bases from J, with 11 bases between. Per the germline V gene, CDR1 is LNHDA and CDR2 is SQIVND (reference sequence). CDR3 in DNA: TGTGCCAGTAGTATAGATCGGGGGGCGCACACCGGGGAGCTGTTTTTT. It specifies CASSIDRGAHTGELFF.

This clone was detected a few times. This chain links TRBV4-3 with TRBJ2-7; 11 nucleotides agree with TRBD2. V trimming: 0 bases; J trimming: 3 bases; junction bases outside the gene matches: 4. This CDR3 contains 16 residues. Per the germline V gene, CDR1 is LGHNA and CDR2 is YSLEER. The CDR3 nucleotides read TGCGCCAGCAGCCAAGAACTAGCGGGAGAAATCTACGAGCAGTACTTC. The encoded protein is CASSQELAGEIYEQYF.

This clone turned up a few times. The chain uses TRBV18 and TRBJ1-1; D gene unclear. CDR3 length: 14 residues. From germline, CDR1 is KGHSH and CDR2 LQKENI. With 3 bases removed from V and 3 bases from J, the gap between germline ends came to 11 bases. The CDR3 sequence is CASSPGQRYTEAFF. DNA for the CDR3: TGTGCCAGCTCACCGGGTCAAAGGTACACTGAAGCTTTCTTT.

The chain carries TRBV7-9 and TRBJ2-1, with unresolved D. The CDR3 consists of 13 residues. V was clipped by 7 bases and J by 1 base, with 8 bases between them. Germline V gene sequence: CDR1 SEHNR, CDR2 FQNEAQ (reference sequence). CDR3 protein: CASTPKSYNEQFF. The DNA for the CDR3 is TGTGCCAGCACCCCAAAGTCCTACAATGAGCAGTTCTTC.

This sequence joins TRBV11-2 and TRBJ2-3; tentatively, D is TRBD1 (6 bases). Germline values: CDR1 SGHAT, CDR2 FQNNGV. The CDR3 is made up of 13 amino acids. V was cut by 6 bases and J by 6 bases, with 13 bases left in between. CDR3: CASRDSTTDTQYF. The CDR3 coding sequence is TGTGCCAGCAGGGACAGTACAACCGATACGCAGTATTTT.

This sequence joins TRBV6-6 and TRBJ1-5; weak D call: TRBD1 (5 bases). Trimming took off 2 bases at V and 1 base at J, with 12 bases between the two ends. Germline V lookup: CDR1 MNHNY, CDR2 SVGAGI (reference sequence). The CDR3 has 16 residues. In DNA form, the CDR3 reads TGTGCCAGCAGTTACGCAGCAGGGTCGAGCAATCAGCCCCAGCATTTT. Amino acid sequence: CASSYAAGSSNQPQHF.

In this sample, this clone turned up a few times. One end of the junction fails to match germline, which may point to a read error. V and J are TRBV5-4 and TRBJ2-1, with 9 positions matching TRBD1. The length of the CDR3 is 15 residues. Germline lookup yields CDR1 SGHNT and CDR2 YYREEE (reference sequence). The CDR3 sequence is CASSKTGGSYNEQFF. CDR3 in DNA: TGTGCCAGCAGCAAAACAGGGGGCTCCTACAATGAACAGTTCTTC.

This clone was seen a few times. The CDR3 loop is CASSRGLAGGDEQFF. CDR3 sequence (DNA): TGTGCCAGCAGCCGGGGACTAGCGGGAGGTGATGAGCAGTTCTTC. The V call is TRBV7-2, the J call TRBJ2-1, with 15 bases lining up with TRBD2. Germline CDR1 is SGHTA and CDR2 is FQGNSA. V shed 5 bases and J 8 bases; nucleotides not matched to a gene: 4. This CDR3 has 15 amino acids.

This clone was found a few times. The chain is built from TRBV14 and TRBJ2-7; 9 positions agree with TRBD2. Germline lookup yields CDR1 SGHDN and CDR2 FVKESK. The ends lost 2 bases at V and 3 bases at J; junction bases unmatched: 11. The CDR3 has 17 residues. CDR3 loop: CASSQNPIAGEGYEQYF. CDR3 sequence (DNA): TGTGCCAGCAGCCAAAACCCGATAGCGGGAGAAGGCTACGAGCAGTACTTC.

The chain has TRBV19 and TRBJ2-6; D may correspond to TRBD1 or TRBD2 (5 bases each). Germline V gives CDR1 LNHDA, CDR2 SQIVND (reference sequence). The V and J ends lost 7 bases and 4 bases respectively, with 26 bases between them. The CDR3 is 19 amino acids. This chain's CDR3 is CASTQLWGTLSAGANVLTF. DNA for the CDR3: TGTGCCAGTACTCAGCTTTGGGGGACCTTAAGTGCAGGGGCCAACGTCCTGACTTTC.

This clone was counted once. The chain is built from TRBV9 and TRBJ2-5, with 14 bases identical to TRBD2. CDR3 length: 15 residues. J gave up 5 bases and V 4 bases, and 4 bases lay outside the gene matches. The V gene's germline CDR1 is SGDLS and CDR2 YYNGEE. The CDR3 loop is CASSPGTSGSETQYF. The CDR3 DNA sequence: TGTGCCAGCAGCCCGGGGACTAGCGGGAGTGAGACCCAGTACTTC.

The rearrangement joins TRBV19 to TRBJ2-3; 11 positions agree with TRBD2. The CDR3 consists of 18 residues. Germline CDR1 reads LNHDA; CDR2 reads SQIVND (reference sequence). V shed 3 bases, J shed 2 bases, and the junction held 10 bases outside the gene matches. The CDR3 loop is CASSIGLAGGFYTDTQYF. The CDR3 bases are TGTGCCAGTAGTATTGGGCTAGCGGGAGGCTTTTACACAGATACGCAGTATTTT. Variable domain in full (rest from reference TRBV19 and TRBJ2-3): DGGITQSPKYLFRKEGQNVTLSCEQNLNHDAMYWYRQDPGQGLRLIYYSQIVNDFQKGDIAEGYSVSREKKESFPLTVTSAQKNPTAFYLCASSIGLAGGFYTDTQYFGPGTRLTVL.

The rearrangement joins TRBV25-1 to TRBJ2-7, with D possibly TRBD2 on 6 matching bases. The CDR3 length is 16 residues. The V gene's germline CDR1 is MGHDK and CDR2 SYGVNS. V was shortened by 10 bases and J by 0 bases, with 22 bases between the two germline ends. The CDR3 DNA reads as TGTGCCACCCACCCAACGACTAGAAAGCACTCCTACGAGCAGTACTTC. It yields the protein CATHPTTRKHSYEQYF.

This clone was detected a few times. The chain uses TRBV27 and TRBJ1-4, with D possibly being TRBD1 (5 bases). The CDR3 runs to 16 residues. Germline CDR1 reads MNHEY; CDR2 reads SMNVEV (reference sequence). The V gene lost 4 bases and the J gene lost 2 bases, with 14 bases spanning the gap. DNA of the CDR3: TGTGCCAGCAGTTACAGGCGGGGGTTTACTAATGAAAAACTGTTTTTT. Translation gives CASSYRRGFTNEKLFF.

J is TRBJ2-5 and V is TRBV7-9, with TRBD2 matching 7 bases. Trimming at V came to 5 bases and at J to 0 bases, leaving 0 bases not matched to a gene. CDR3 size: 13 residues. Germline-derived CDR1 and CDR2 are SEHNR and FQNEAQ (reference sequence). The CDR3 reads CASSRGDQETQYF. CDR3 sequence (DNA): TGTGCCAGCAGCCGGGGGGACCAAGAGACCCAGTACTTC. The full variable domain, completed using reference TRBV7-9 and TRBJ2-5, is DTGVSQNPRHKITKRGQNVTFRCDPISEHNRLYWYRQTLGQGPEFLTYFQNEAQLEKSRLLSDRFSAERPKGSFSTLEIQRTEQGDSAMYLCASSRGDQETQYFGPGTRLLVL.

The J gene is TRBJ2-2, the V gene TRBV4-1, with 10 positions matching TRBD2. Trimming took 2 bases from V and 5 from J; bases not matched to a gene: 2. The germline V gene encodes CDR1 MGHRA and CDR2 YSYEKL. This CDR3 has 15 residues. CDR3: CASSQLAGETGELFF. The CDR3, as DNA: TGCGCCAGCAGCCAACTAGCGGGAGAGACCGGGGAGCTGTTTTTT.

This clone has only a few counts. V is TRBV2 and J is TRBJ2-1; TRBD2 matches 9 bases. Trimming at V came to 4 bases and at J to 4 bases, leaving 2 bases not matched to a gene. Germline CDR1 is SNHLY and CDR2 is FYNNEI. This CDR3 is built from 14 residues. CDR3 loop: CASSGLAEYNEQFF. The CDR3 nucleotides read TGTGCCAGCAGTGGACTAGCGGAATACAATGAGCAGTTCTTC.

This clone was counted a few times. CDR3: CASSATTSGANVLTF. CDR3 in DNA: TGTGCCAGTAGTGCGACAACGTCTGGGGCCAACGTCCTGACTTTC. The chain combines TRBV19 with TRBJ2-6; D remains unclear. CDR3 size: 15 residues. Germline CDR1 LNHDA, CDR2 SQIVND (reference sequence). With 5 bases removed from V and 1 base from J, the gap between germline ends came to 9 bases.